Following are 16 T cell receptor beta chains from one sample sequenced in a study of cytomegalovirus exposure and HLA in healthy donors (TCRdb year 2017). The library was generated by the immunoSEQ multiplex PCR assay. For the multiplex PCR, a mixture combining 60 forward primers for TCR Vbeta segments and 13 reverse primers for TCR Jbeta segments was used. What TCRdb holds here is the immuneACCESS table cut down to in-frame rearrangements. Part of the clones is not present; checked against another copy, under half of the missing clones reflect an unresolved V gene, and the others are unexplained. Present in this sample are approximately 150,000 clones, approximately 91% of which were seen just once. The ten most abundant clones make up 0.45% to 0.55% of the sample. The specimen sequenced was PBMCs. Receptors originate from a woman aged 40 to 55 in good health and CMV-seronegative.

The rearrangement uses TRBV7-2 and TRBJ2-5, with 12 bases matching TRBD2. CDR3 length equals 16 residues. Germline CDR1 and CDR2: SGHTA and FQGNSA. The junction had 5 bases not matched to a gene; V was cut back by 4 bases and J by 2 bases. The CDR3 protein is CASSWTSGTIQETQYF. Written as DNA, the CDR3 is TGTGCCAGCAGCTGGACTAGCGGGACGATTCAAGAGACCCAGTACTTC.

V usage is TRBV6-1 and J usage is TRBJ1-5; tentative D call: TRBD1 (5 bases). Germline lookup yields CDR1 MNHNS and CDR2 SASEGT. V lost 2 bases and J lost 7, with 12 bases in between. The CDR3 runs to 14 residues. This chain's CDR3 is CASSEYGGGQPQHF. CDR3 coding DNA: TGTGCCAGCAGTGAATATGGGGGAGGACAGCCCCAGCATTTT.

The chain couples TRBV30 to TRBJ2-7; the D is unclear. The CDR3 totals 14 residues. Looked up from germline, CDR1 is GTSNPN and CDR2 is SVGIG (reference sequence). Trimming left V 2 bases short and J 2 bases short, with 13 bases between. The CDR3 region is CAWSTTEAPYEQYF. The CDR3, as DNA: TGTGCCTGGAGTACGACTGAAGCACCCTACGAGCAGTACTTC.

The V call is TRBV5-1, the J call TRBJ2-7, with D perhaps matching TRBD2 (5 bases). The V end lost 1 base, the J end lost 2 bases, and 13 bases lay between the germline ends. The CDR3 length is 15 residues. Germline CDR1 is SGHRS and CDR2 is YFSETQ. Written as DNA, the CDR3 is TGCGCCAGCAGCTTGCTCGGGGTGCCTACCTACGAGCAGTACTTC. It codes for CASSLLGVPTYEQYF.

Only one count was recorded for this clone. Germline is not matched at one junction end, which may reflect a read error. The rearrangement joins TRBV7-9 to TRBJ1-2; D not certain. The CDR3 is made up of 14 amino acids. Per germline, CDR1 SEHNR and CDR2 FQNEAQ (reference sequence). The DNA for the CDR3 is TGTTCCAGCAGCACAGAGGCCCGGGGAGGAGGCTACACCTTC. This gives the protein CSSSTEARGGGYTF.

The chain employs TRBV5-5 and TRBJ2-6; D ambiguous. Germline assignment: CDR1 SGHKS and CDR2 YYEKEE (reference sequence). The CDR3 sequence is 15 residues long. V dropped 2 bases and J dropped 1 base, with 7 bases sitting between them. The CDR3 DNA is TGTGCCAGCAGCTTAATCCAGTCTGGGGCCAACGTCCTGACTTTC. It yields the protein CASSLIQSGANVLTF.

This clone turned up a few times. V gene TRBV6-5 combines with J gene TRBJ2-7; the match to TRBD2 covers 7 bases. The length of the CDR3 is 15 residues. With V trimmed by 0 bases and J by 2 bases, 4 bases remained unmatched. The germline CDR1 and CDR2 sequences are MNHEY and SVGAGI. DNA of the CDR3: TGTGCCAGCAGTTACTCGATACTAGCGACCTACGAGCAGTACTTC. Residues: CASSYSILATYEQYF.

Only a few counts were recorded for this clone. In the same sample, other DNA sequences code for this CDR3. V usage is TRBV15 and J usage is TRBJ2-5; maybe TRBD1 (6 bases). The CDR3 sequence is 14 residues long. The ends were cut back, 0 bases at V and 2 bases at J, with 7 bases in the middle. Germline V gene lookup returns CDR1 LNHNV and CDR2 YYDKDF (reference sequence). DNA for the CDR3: TGTGCCACCAGCAGAGACAGGGGACAAGAGACCCAGTACTTC. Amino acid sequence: CATSRDRGQETQYF.

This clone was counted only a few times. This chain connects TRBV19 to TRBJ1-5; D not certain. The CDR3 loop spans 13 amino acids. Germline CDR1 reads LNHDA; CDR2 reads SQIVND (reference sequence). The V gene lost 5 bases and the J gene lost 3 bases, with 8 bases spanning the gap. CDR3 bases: TGTGCCAGTAGTCTGAGGTACAATCAGCCCCAGCATTTT. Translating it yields CASSLRYNQPQHF.

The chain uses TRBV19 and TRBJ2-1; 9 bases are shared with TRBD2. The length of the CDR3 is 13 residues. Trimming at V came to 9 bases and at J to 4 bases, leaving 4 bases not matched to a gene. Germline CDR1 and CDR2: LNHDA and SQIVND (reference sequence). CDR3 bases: TGTGCCAGCTCGACTAGCGGATACAATGAGCAGTTCTTC. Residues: CASSTSGYNEQFF.

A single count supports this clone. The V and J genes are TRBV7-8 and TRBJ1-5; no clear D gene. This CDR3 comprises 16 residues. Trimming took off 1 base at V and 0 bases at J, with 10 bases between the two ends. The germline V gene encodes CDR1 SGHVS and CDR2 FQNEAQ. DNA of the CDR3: TGTGCCAGCAGCTTAGGGTTGGGCAATAGCAATCAGCCCCAGCATTTT. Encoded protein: CASSLGLGNSNQPQHF.

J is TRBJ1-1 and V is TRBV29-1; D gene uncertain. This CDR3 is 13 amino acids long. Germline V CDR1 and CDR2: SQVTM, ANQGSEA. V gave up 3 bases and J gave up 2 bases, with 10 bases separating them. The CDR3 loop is CSVDWALNTEAFF. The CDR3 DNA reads TGCAGCGTTGATTGGGCCCTTAACACTGAAGCTTTCTTT. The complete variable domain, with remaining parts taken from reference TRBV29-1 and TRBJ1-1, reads SAVISQKPSRDICQRGTSLTIQCQVDSQVTMMFWYRQQPGQSLTLIATANQGSEATYESGFVIDKFPISRPNLTFSTLTVSNMSPEDSSIYLCSVDWALNTEAFFGQGTRLTVV.

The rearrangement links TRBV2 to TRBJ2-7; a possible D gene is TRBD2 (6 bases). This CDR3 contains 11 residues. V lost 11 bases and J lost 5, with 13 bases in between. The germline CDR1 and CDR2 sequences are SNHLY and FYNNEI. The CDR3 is CAGGWRDEQYF. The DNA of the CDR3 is TGTGCCGGTGGATGGAGGGACGAGCAGTACTTC.

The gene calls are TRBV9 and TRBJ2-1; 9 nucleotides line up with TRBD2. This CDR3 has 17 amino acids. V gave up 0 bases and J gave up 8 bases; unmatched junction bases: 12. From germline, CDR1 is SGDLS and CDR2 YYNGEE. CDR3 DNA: TGTGCCAGCAGCGTAGCTAATCGGGCGGGAGGGCCCTATGAGCAGTTCTTC. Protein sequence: CASSVANRAGGPYEQFF.

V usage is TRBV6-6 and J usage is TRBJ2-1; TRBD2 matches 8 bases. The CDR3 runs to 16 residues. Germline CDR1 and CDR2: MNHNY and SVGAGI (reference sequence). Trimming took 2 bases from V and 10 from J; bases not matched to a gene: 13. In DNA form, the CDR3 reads TGTGCCAGCAGTTACAAGCGGCCCCGGGGGGGGGACGAGCAGTTCTTC. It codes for CASSYKRPRGGDEQFF.

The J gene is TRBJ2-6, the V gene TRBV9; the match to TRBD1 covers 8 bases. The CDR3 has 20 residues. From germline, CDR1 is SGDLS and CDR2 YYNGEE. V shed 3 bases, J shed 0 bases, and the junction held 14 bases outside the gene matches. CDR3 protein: CASSAFSGQGTYSGANVLTF. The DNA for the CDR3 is TGTGCCAGCAGCGCTTTTAGCGGACAGGGAACCTACTCTGGGGCCAACGTCCTGACTTTC.